This TCR beta chain stems from a study of naive and memory T cell subsets. Findings of the study overall: Diversity fell and Gini index rose from naive through CM, EM, EMRA.

Two oligonucleotides, mixed equimolar, formed the beta constant-region primer covering TRBC1 and TRBC2. The ligated cDNA underwent four PCR rounds using SP2 and nested alpha and beta constant-region primers. TCRdb itself ran the UMI-ligation and nested PCR reads through MiXCR, one entry per CDR3 protein. The top ten hold over 1% of the sample, which has tens of thousands of distinct CDR3 sequences, about 8.2% seen once. V lost 4 bases and J 6 bases, leaving 21 bases between the germline ends. Per germline, CDR1 SGHVS and CDR2 FQNEAQ. The CDR3 sequence is 17 residues long. To note about this clonotype: Its antigen is unknown.

This sequence joins TRBV7-8 and TRBJ2-2, with a possible D match to TRBD1 (6 bases). This sequence originates from a human donor in good health. The sequenced sample consisted of naive CD8+ T cells from blood. Here the CDR3 reads CASSSLYRQDLSGELFF. CDR3 DNA sequence: TGTGCCAGCAGCTCACTATATAGACAGGACCTCTCCGGGGAGCTGTTTTTT.